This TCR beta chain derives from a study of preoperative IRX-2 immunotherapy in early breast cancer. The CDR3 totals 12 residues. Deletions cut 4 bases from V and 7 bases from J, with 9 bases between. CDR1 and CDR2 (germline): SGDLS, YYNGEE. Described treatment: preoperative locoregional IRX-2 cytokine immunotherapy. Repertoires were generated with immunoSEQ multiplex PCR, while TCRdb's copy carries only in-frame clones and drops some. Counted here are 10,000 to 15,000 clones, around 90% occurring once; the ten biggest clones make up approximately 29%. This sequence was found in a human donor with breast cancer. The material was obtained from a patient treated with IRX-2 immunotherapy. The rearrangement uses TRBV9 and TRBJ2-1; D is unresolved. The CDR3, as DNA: TGTGCCAGCAGCACCTGGGGTAATGAGCAGTTCTTC. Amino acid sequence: CASSTWGNEQFF.